This TCR beta chain was profiled in a study of shared clonotypes between healthy human individuals. Caucasian adults living in Nashville, Tennessee, provided all samples. Trimming pared 4 bases from V and 0 bases from J, leaving 13 bases between. CDR3 size: 15 residues. The V gene's germline CDR1 is SGHRS and CDR2 YFSETQ. Sequenced by immunoSEQ multiplex PCR; TCRdb stores in-frame clones only, minus some. This table has about 2.3 million clones, 85% to 95% appearing once. The chain is built from TRBV5-1 and TRBJ1-1; D is unresolved. This clonotype originated in a man aged 18 to 30 in good health. Some clones in this sample may be carry-over from other donors' samples. Material for sequencing was naive CD4+ T cells from PBMCs. The subset was: CD45RA+ positively selected. The CDR3 reads CASSLLGTLNTEAFF. The CDR3 nucleotides read TGCGCCAGCAGCCTCCTGGGTACTTTGAACACTGAAGCTTTCTTT.